These 32 T cell receptor beta chains were sequenced from one sample in a study of blood T cell repertoires in COVID-19. Profiled with immunoSEQ multiplex PCR; TCRdb holds only in-frame clones, not every one. The sample lists roughly 250,000 clones, around 83% occurring once. What was sequenced was peripheral blood. Receptors originate from a man aged 35-49 years with acute or convalescent COVID-19.

This rearrangement joins TRBV25-1 to TRBJ1-2; perhaps TRBD1 as D (6 bases). The germline V and J ends were trimmed by 2 bases and 2 bases, with 9 bases remaining between them. There are 14 residues in the CDR3. CDR1 is MGHDK, CDR2 SYGVNS, per germline. This CDR3 is CASSEPQGNYGYTF. Written as DNA, the CDR3 is TGTGCCAGCAGTGAACCTCAGGGGAACTATGGCTACACCTTC.

The chain has TRBV19 and TRBJ1-4; 7 nucleotides agree with TRBD1. Germline trimming cut 6 bases from V and 5 bases from J; bases unmatched to any gene: 6. The CDR3 spans 14 residues. Germline CDR1 reads LNHDA; CDR2 reads SQIVND (reference sequence). The CDR3 loop is CASRHRGVNEKLFF. In DNA form, the CDR3 reads TGTGCCAGTAGGCACAGGGGAGTGAATGAAAAACTGTTTTTT.

The chain links TRBV7-2 to TRBJ2-1, with 8 nucleotides matching TRBD2. The CDR3 has 16 amino acids. Germline loops: CDR1 SGHTA, CDR2 FQGNSA. The V and J ends lost 2 bases and 3 bases, in that order; junction bases with no gene match: 6. The CDR3 DNA reads as TGTGCCAGCAGCTTAAGGGGCAGCGGGGGCTACAATGAGCAGTTCTTC. This encodes CASSLRGSGGYNEQFF. Drawing the rest from reference TRBV7-2 and TRBJ2-1, the complete variable domain is GAGVSQSPSNKVTEKGKDVELRCDPISGHTALYWYRQSLGQGLEFLIYFQGNSAPDKSGLPSDRFSAERTGGSVSTLTIQRTQQEDSAVYLCASSLRGSGGYNEQFFGPGTRLTVL.

The chain has TRBV7-9 and TRBJ1-2; D call uncertain. The CDR3 extends over 15 amino acids. Trimming removed 2 bases at V and 0 bases at J, with 10 bases between. CDR1 SEHNR and CDR2 FQNEAQ come from the germline V gene (reference sequence). CDR3 DNA sequence: TGTGCCAGCAGCTTATCATCCGGGACTAACTATGGCTACACCTTC. This gives the protein CASSLSSGTNYGYTF.

This chain joins TRBV25-1 and TRBJ2-7, with TRBD2 as a possible D gene (6 bases). V dropped 7 bases and J dropped 1 base, with 11 bases sitting between them. Germline V lookup: CDR1 MGHDK, CDR2 SYGVNS. The CDR3 contains 13 residues. This CDR3 reads CASTQAGSYEQYF. The CDR3 region has the DNA TGTGCCAGCACCCAAGCGGGTTCCTACGAGCAGTACTTC.

The CDR3 DNA sequence: TGCAGTTCCAGACTAAGCTATGGCTACACCTTC. This codes for CSSRLSYGYTF. The chain carries TRBV20-1 and TRBJ1-2, with no clear D. V was clipped by 8 bases and J by 4 bases, with 11 bases between them. The CDR3 sequence is 11 residues long. The germline gives CDR1 DFQATT, CDR2 SNEGSKA (reference sequence).

The chain is built from TRBV6-5 and TRBJ2-6; maybe TRBD2 (5 bases). This CDR3 is 16 amino acids long. V shed 0 bases and J shed 2 bases, with 8 bases lying between them. The germline CDR1 and CDR2 sequences are MNHEY and SVGAGI. For the CDR3, the DNA is TGTGCCAGCAGTTACTCGCGGGCAGCTGGGGCCAACGTCCTGACTTTC. Its protein is CASSYSRAAGANVLTF.

The rearrangement links TRBV13 to TRBJ2-5; weak D call: TRBD2 (5 bases). This CDR3 contains 14 residues. The V gene's germline CDR1 is PRHDT and CDR2 FYEKMQ (reference sequence). The V end was cut by 0 bases, the J end by 5 bases, with 10 bases between. This chain's CDR3 is CASSLGLGVETQYF. CDR3 coding DNA: TGTGCCAGCAGCTTAGGTTTGGGAGTGGAGACCCAGTACTTC.

The J gene is TRBJ2-7, the V gene TRBV11-2, with D perhaps matching TRBD1 (6 bases). V was trimmed by 5 bases and J by 0 bases, leaving 14 bases between them. The CDR3 loop spans 15 amino acids. Germline loops: CDR1 SGHAT, CDR2 FQNNGV. The CDR3 loop is CASSGYRASSYEQYF. Here the CDR3 DNA reads TGTGCCAGCAGCGGCTACAGGGCCAGCTCCTACGAGCAGTACTTC.

This clone was counted a few times. The chain recombines TRBV11-2 with TRBJ1-3; D not certain. Trimming stripped 3 bases from V and 2 bases from J, with 8 bases between. Per the germline V gene, CDR1 is SGHAT and CDR2 is FQNNGV. This CDR3 has 14 amino acids. The CDR3, as DNA: TGTGCCAGCAGCTTTACAGTGCCTGGAAACACCATATATTTT. It codes for CASSFTVPGNTIYF.

J is TRBJ1-6 and V is TRBV4-2; D might be TRBD1 (6 bases). The CDR3 consists of 17 residues. The germline V gene encodes CDR1 LGHNA and CDR2 YNFKEQ. V was trimmed by 1 base and J by 5 bases, leaving 15 bases between them. The CDR3 bases are TGTGCCAGCAGCCAAGGAGTTTTAGGGGGAGATAATTCACCCCTCCACTTT. Translating it yields CASSQGVLGGDNSPLHF.

A word on this clone: The same CDR3 also results from other DNA sequences found in this sample. The V and J genes are TRBV12-3 or TRBV12-4 and TRBJ1-2; no clear D. V was pared by 0 bases and J by 8 bases, with 10 bases between. The CDR3 runs 13 residues. The CDR3, as DNA: TGTGCCAGCAGTTTAGCGCAGGCGCTGGGCTACACCTTC. As protein: CASSLAQALGYTF.

J is TRBJ1-4 and V is TRBV13, with 7 positions matching TRBD1. The germline gives CDR1 PRHDT, CDR2 FYEKMQ (reference sequence). The CDR3 covers 14 residues. After removal of 5 bases from V and 8 bases from J, the junction contained 8 bases not matched to a gene. The CDR3 DNA sequence: TGTGCCAGCAGCGTCAAAAAGGGGGCAGAAAAACTGTTTTTT. Protein: CASSVKKGAEKLFF.

This clone has only one observation. The chain employs TRBV2 and TRBJ2-7, with 10 bases fitting TRBD1. V was pared by 4 bases and J by 7 bases, with 4 bases of the junction left unmatched. The CDR3 is made up of 13 amino acids. Looked up from germline, CDR1 is SNHLY and CDR2 is FYNNEI. CDR3 DNA sequence: TGTGCCAGCAGTGTTCGGGACAGGGGAGAGCAGTACTTC. It encodes CASSVRDRGEQYF.

The count of this clone is one. This sequence joins TRBV20-1 and TRBJ1-4; the match to TRBD1 covers 7 bases. Unmatched junction bases numbered 11, after V lost 3 bases and J lost 7 bases. The V gene's germline CDR1 is DFQATT and CDR2 SNEGSKA (reference sequence). The CDR3 contains 15 residues. The CDR3 sequence: CSASLSRGLAEKLFF. The DNA for the CDR3 is TGCAGTGCTAGTCTCTCCAGGGGGTTGGCTGAAAAACTGTTTTTT.

The V call is TRBV9, the J call TRBJ1-1; TRBD1 matches at 7 bases. V lost 0 bases, J lost 6 bases, and 8 bases stayed unmatched. Germline-derived CDR1 and CDR2 are SGDLS and YYNGEE. The CDR3 runs 15 residues. CDR3 region: CASSVGLDRAAEAFF. Written as DNA, the CDR3 is TGTGCCAGCAGCGTAGGTCTTGACAGGGCAGCTGAAGCTTTCTTT.

The count of this clone is one. The rearrangement joins TRBV19 to TRBJ2-1; TRBD2 matches at 7 bases. The junction had 5 bases not matched to a gene; V was cut back by 3 bases and J by 6 bases. The CDR3 has 14 residues. Germline CDR1 reads LNHDA; CDR2 reads SQIVND (reference sequence). This chain's CDR3 is CASSIPGLGNEQFF. DNA of the CDR3: TGTGCCAGTAGTATCCCCGGACTAGGCAATGAGCAGTTCTTC. The full variable domain, its missing parts supplied by reference TRBV19 and TRBJ2-1, is DGGITQSPKYLFRKEGQNVTLSCEQNLNHDAMYWYRQDPGQGLRLIYYSQIVNDFQKGDIAEGYSVSREKKESFPLTVTSAQKNPTAFYLCASSIPGLGNEQFFGPGTRLTVL.

The chain links TRBV2 to TRBJ1-5, with D perhaps matching TRBD1 (6 bases). This CDR3 is 15 amino acids long. The germline CDR1 and CDR2 sequences are SNHLY and FYNNEI. V lost 7 bases and J 0 bases, leaving 13 bases between the germline ends. In DNA form, the CDR3 reads TGTGCCAGCACCCGGGACACCTATAGCAATCAGCCCCAGCATTTT. It translates to CASTRDTYSNQPQHF.

The sample holds one count of this clone. The rearrangement uses TRBV3-1 (or the pseudogene TRBV3-2) and TRBJ2-5, with D unclear. Germline V gene sequence: CDR1 LGHDT, CDR2 YNNKEL (reference sequence). The CDR3 spans 12 residues. Trimming cost V 1 base and J 3 bases, with 3 bases left between them. The CDR3 bases are TGTGCCAGCAGCCAAGTCAAAGAGACCCAGTACTTC. This gives the protein CASSQVKETQYF.

The V and J genes are TRBV7-9 and TRBJ1-3; D call uncertain. The V end was cut by 2 bases, the J end by 7 bases, with 6 bases between. The CDR3 runs to 12 residues. Per the germline V gene, CDR1 is SEHNR and CDR2 is FQNEAQ (reference sequence). The CDR3 reads CASSLTRNTIYF. The DNA for the CDR3 is TGTGCCAGCAGCTTAACCCGGAACACCATATATTTT.

This chain joins TRBV18 and TRBJ2-7; 9 nucleotides align to TRBD1. The length of the CDR3 is 15 residues. V lost 3 bases, J lost 6 bases, and 9 bases stayed unmatched. CDR1 is KGHSH, CDR2 LQKENI, per germline. The CDR3 DNA follows: TGTGCCAGCTCACCCGGGACAGGGAGCCCCTCCGAGCAGTACTTC. Residues: CASSPGTGSPSEQYF.

A few counts support this clone. The chain couples TRBV5-1 to TRBJ2-3; 8 bases map to TRBD2. Trimming removed 7 bases from V and 2 bases from J; junction bases left unmatched: 9. Germline V gives CDR1 SGHRS, CDR2 YFSETQ. This CDR3 is 15 amino acids long. The CDR3 DNA is TGCGCCAGCCATCTGCCAGCGGGGGACACAGATACGCAGTATTTT. Encoded protein: CASHLPAGDTDTQYF.

The chain carries TRBV9 and TRBJ1-1; D gene uncertain. Germline V gives CDR1 SGDLS, CDR2 YYNGEE. Trimming cost V 3 bases and J 5 bases, with 11 bases left between them. The CDR3 has 13 residues. Written as DNA, the CDR3 is TGTGCCAGCAGCGCCATCCGGGAAACTGAAGCTTTCTTT. It translates to CASSAIRETEAFF.

The rearrangement links TRBV7-9 to TRBJ1-2, with D perhaps matching TRBD1 (5 bases). CDR1 and CDR2 (germline): SEHNR, FQNEAQ (reference sequence). The CDR3 consists of 14 residues. The V end lost 1 base, the J end lost 0 bases, and 6 bases lay between the germline ends. The CDR3, as DNA: TGTGCCAGCAGCTTAGAAGGGGCTAACTATGGCTACACCTTC. This translates into CASSLEGANYGYTF.

The chain recombines TRBV29-1 with TRBJ2-3, with TRBD2 matching 9 bases. Germline V gene lookup returns CDR1 SQVTM and CDR2 ANQGSEA. The CDR3 consists of 14 residues. The J segment lost 1 base and the V segment lost 3 bases, leaving 2 bases of the junction unmatched. This chain's CDR3 is CSVDERGGTDTQYF. Here the CDR3 DNA reads TGCAGCGTTGATGAGCGGGGGGGCACAGATACGCAGTATTTT.

The chain is built from TRBV27 and TRBJ1-2, with D possibly TRBD1 on 6 matching bases. V shed 2 bases and J shed 8 bases, with 15 bases lying between them. Germline CDR1 reads MNHEY; CDR2 reads SMNVEV (reference sequence). This CDR3 region has 14 residues. The CDR3 bases are TGTGCCAGCAGTTTAGACGGTCAGGGGTGGGGCTACACCTTC. It yields the protein CASSLDGQGWGYTF.

The chain is built from TRBV6-5 and TRBJ1-1; TRBD1 agrees at 8 bases. Germline assignment: CDR1 MNHEY and CDR2 SVGAGI. With V trimmed by 2 bases and J by 4 bases, 6 bases remained unmatched. The CDR3 has 15 amino acids. In DNA, the CDR3 is TGTGCCAGCAGTTACCAACCGACAGGGGTCACTGAAGCTTTCTTT. This codes for CASSYQPTGVTEAFF.

The CDR3 bases are TGTGCCAGCAGCGTATGGGGCCGTCCAGAGAGCACAGATACGCAGTATTTT. This codes for CASSVWGRPESTDTQYF. V and J are TRBV9 and TRBJ2-3, with a weak D call TRBD1 (5 bases). CDR3 length: 17 amino acids. V was shortened by 1 base and J by 0 bases, with 15 bases between the two germline ends. Germline V gene sequence: CDR1 SGDLS, CDR2 YYNGEE.

This clone came up once. The V and J genes are TRBV11-3 and TRBJ1-1; tentatively, D is TRBD1 (5 bases). The V gene's germline CDR1 is SGHNT and CDR2 YENEEA. Trimming shortened V by 5 bases and J by 1 base, and 8 bases separated the two germline ends. The CDR3 runs to 13 residues. The CDR3 region is CASSRQGNTEAFF. The CDR3 DNA follows: TGTGCCAGCAGCCGTCAGGGGAACACTGAAGCTTTCTTT.

The genes are TRBV10-3 and TRBJ1-4, with 10 bases identical to TRBD1. This CDR3 has 12 amino acids. CDR1 and CDR2 from the germline V gene are ENHRY and SYGVKD. V shed 10 bases and J 8 bases; nucleotides not matched to a gene: 4. This chain's CDR3 is CATGTGEEKLFF. The CDR3 DNA follows: TGTGCCACCGGGACAGGGGAAGAAAAACTGTTTTTT.

This chain uses TRBV12-3 or TRBV12-4 with TRBJ1-5; D remains unclear. Trimming pared 7 bases from V and 4 bases from J, leaving 11 bases between. The CDR3 loop spans 13 amino acids. Here the CDR3 DNA reads TGTGCCAGCAAAGGGAGGGTTAATCAGCCCCAGCATTTT. Encoded protein: CASKGRVNQPQHF.

Written as DNA, the CDR3 is TGTGCCAGCAGCTTAGATCGGTCTAGTCGAAGCTACGAGCAGTACTTC. This sequence encodes CASSLDRSSRSYEQYF. This chain uses TRBV11-2 with TRBJ2-7, with unresolved D. The V and J ends lost 0 bases and 3 bases respectively, with 15 bases between them. The V gene's germline CDR1 is SGHAT and CDR2 FQNNGV. The CDR3 runs to 16 residues.